Presented here are 31 T cell receptor beta chains from one specimen sequenced in a study of T cell responses to AZD1222 COVID-19 vaccine. Libraries were prepared by immunoSEQ multiplex PCR; TCRdb keeps only in-frame clonotypes and omits some of them. The sample lists about 100,000 clones, 85% to 90% seen once, with less than 3.5% in the top ten. Sequencing used peripheral blood, obtained on day 0 of AZD1222 vaccination. Receptors originate from an adult in good health.

The chain is built from TRBV27 and TRBJ2-2, with D tentatively TRBD2 (6 bases). CDR1 MNHEY and CDR2 SMNVEV come from the germline V gene (reference sequence). This CDR3 region has 16 residues. The V end lost 2 bases, the J end lost 7 bases, and 17 bases lay between the germline ends. The CDR3 DNA sequence: TGTGCCAGCAGTTTAAAACTCGGGAGCGTGGGCGGGGAGCTGTTTTTT. This encodes CASSLKLGSVGGELFF.

The rearrangement links TRBV5-5 to TRBJ1-1; D is unresolved. V lost 0 bases and J 1 base, leaving 4 bases between the germline ends. CDR1 and CDR2 (germline): SGHKS, YYEKEE (reference sequence). The CDR3 has 13 residues. The CDR3 nucleotides read TGTGCCAGCAGCTTGGACCGGAACACTGAAGCTTTCTTT. Its protein product is CASSLDRNTEAFF.

This CDR3 is CASSQRVDANTGELFF. CDR3 nucleotides: TGTGCCAGCAGCCAGAGGGTTGACGCGAACACCGGGGAGCTGTTTTTT. The chain recombines TRBV13 with TRBJ2-2, with D maybe TRBD2 (5 bases). The CDR3 has 16 amino acids. Trimming left V 5 bases short and J 0 bases short, with 13 bases between. Germline CDR1 PRHDT, CDR2 FYEKMQ (reference sequence).

The gene calls are TRBV28 and TRBJ1-2; possible D gene TRBD1, 6 bases. Germline CDR1 and CDR2: MDHEN and SYDVKM. The CDR3 consists of 17 residues. The V and J ends lost 7 bases and 0 bases respectively, with 21 bases between them. CDR3 in DNA: TGTGCCAGCACCCCCCCGGGACACCCTCGAGCTAACTATGGCTACACCTTC. Translation: CASTPPGHPRANYGYTF.

V gene TRBV7-2 combines with J gene TRBJ2-3; perhaps TRBD2 as D (6 bases). Germline V lookup: CDR1 SGHTA, CDR2 FQGNSA. V lost 4 bases to trimming and J lost 0 bases, with 14 bases between them. This CDR3 has 16 amino acids. The CDR3 loop is CASSSTGTPSTDTQYF. The CDR3 bases are TGTGCCAGCAGCTCGACCGGGACTCCTAGCACAGATACGCAGTATTTT.

The chain couples TRBV28 to TRBJ2-7; D gene uncertain. The CDR3 is made up of 13 amino acids. The V and J ends lost 6 bases and 3 bases respectively, with 12 bases between them. The germline CDR1 and CDR2 sequences are MDHEN and SYDVKM. CDR3 residues: CASSAGFGYEQYF. The DNA of the CDR3 is TGTGCCAGCAGCGCTGGGTTTGGCTACGAGCAGTACTTC. The variable domain in full, with the rest retrieved from reference TRBV28 and TRBJ2-7, is DVKVTQSSRYLVKRTGEKVFLECVQDMDHENMFWYRQDPGLGLRLIYFSYDVKMKEKGDIPEGYSVSREKKERFSLILESASTNQTSMYLCASSAGFGYEQYFGPGTRLTVT.

The chain is built from TRBV6-5 and TRBJ1-2, with D hard to call. The V and J ends lost 2 bases and 4 bases respectively, with 8 bases between them. Germline V CDR1 and CDR2: MNHEY, SVGAGI. The CDR3 runs to 13 residues. CDR3 nucleotide sequence: TGTGCCAGCAGTTACGGGGAGTTCTATGGCTACACCTTC. The encoded protein is CASSYGEFYGYTF.

This rearrangement joins TRBV7-9 to TRBJ2-2, with D uncertain. The CDR3 covers 13 residues. Germline lookup yields CDR1 SEHNR and CDR2 FQNEAQ (reference sequence). Deletions cut 6 bases from V and 1 base from J, with 6 bases between. CDR3 protein: CASRGLNTGELFF. The CDR3 DNA reads as TGTGCCAGCAGGGGGTTGAACACCGGGGAGCTGTTTTTT.

V usage is TRBV7-9 and J usage is TRBJ2-3, with D possibly TRBD1 on 7 matching bases. The V and J ends lost 8 bases and 0 bases respectively, with 12 bases between them. CDR3 length equals 14 residues. CDR1 is SEHNR and CDR2 is FQNEAQ in the germline V gene (reference sequence). The chain's CDR3 is CASGGTASTDTQYF. CDR3 nucleotide sequence: TGTGCCAGCGGAGGGACAGCTAGCACAGATACGCAGTATTTT.

The chain joins TRBV6-5 to TRBJ1-2; a weak D match, TRBD1 (6 bases). CDR1 is MNHEY, CDR2 SVGAGI, per germline. The CDR3 runs 13 residues. V shed 6 bases and J shed 6 bases, with 14 bases lying between them. The chain's CDR3 is CASRGTRANGYTF. CDR3 sequence (DNA): TGTGCCAGCAGGGGGACAAGAGCGAATGGCTACACCTTC.

The V and J genes are TRBV5-1 and TRBJ1-6; no firm D call. Germline CDR1 SGHRS, CDR2 YFSETQ. V lost 2 bases and J lost 5, with 11 bases in between. This CDR3 has 15 amino acids. CDR3 region: CASSFTRGDNSPLHF. CDR3 DNA sequence: TGCGCCAGCAGCTTTACCCGCGGCGATAATTCACCCCTCCACTTT.

The V gene is TRBV3-1 (or the pseudogene TRBV3-2), the J gene TRBJ1-2, with D possibly being TRBD1 (5 bases). Germline CDR1 is LGHDT and CDR2 is YNNKEL (reference sequence). Trimming shortened V by 1 base and J by 7 bases, and 22 bases separated the two germline ends. The CDR3 runs 17 residues. The CDR3 region has the DNA TGTGCCAGCAGCCAAGTAACAGCACATGGCAGGGAGGCTGGCTACACCTTC. This encodes CASSQVTAHGREAGYTF.

The genes are TRBV6-2 or TRBV6-3 and TRBJ1-2, with D unresolved. The CDR3 covers 12 residues. Trimming removed 2 bases at V and 8 bases at J, with 9 bases between. CDR1 MNHEY and CDR2 SVGEGT come from the germline V gene. CDR3 nucleotides: TGTGCCAGCAGTTACGGTGAAGGCGGCTACACCTTC. It is translated as CASSYGEGGYTF.

V gene TRBV4-3 combines with J gene TRBJ1-1; D perhaps matches TRBD1 (5 bases). The germline gives CDR1 LGHNA, CDR2 YSLEER. CDR3 length: 18 amino acids. V was trimmed by 1 base and J by 0 bases, leaving 18 bases between them. The CDR3 reads CASSQGGSWGKVNTEAFF. In DNA form, the CDR3 reads TGCGCCAGCAGCCAAGGGGGGTCCTGGGGGAAGGTGAACACTGAAGCTTTCTTT.

The chain carries TRBV18 and TRBJ1-1, with D unresolved. The CDR3 length is 13 residues. Germline lookup yields CDR1 KGHSH and CDR2 LQKENI. Deletions cut 3 bases from V and 4 bases from J, with 9 bases between. The CDR3 sequence is CASSPLDTTEAFF. The DNA for the CDR3 is TGTGCCAGCTCACCCCTCGACACCACTGAAGCTTTCTTT.

This sequence joins TRBV7-2 and TRBJ2-1; no definite D call. Germline CDR1 and CDR2: SGHTA and FQGNSA. The CDR3 runs to 14 residues. V lost 1 base and J 3 bases, leaving 7 bases between the germline ends. CDR3 in DNA: TGTGCCAGCAGCTTAGATCACGGCTACAATGAGCAGTTCTTC. It codes for CASSLDHGYNEQFF. The full variable domain, in which reference TRBV7-2 and TRBJ2-1 provide the parts outside the CDR3, is GAGVSQSPSNKVTEKGKDVELRCDPISGHTALYWYRQSLGQGLEFLIYFQGNSAPDKSGLPSDRFSAERTGGSVSTLTIQRTQQEDSAVYLCASSLDHGYNEQFFGPGTRLTVL.

The chain uses TRBV7-9 and TRBJ2-3; D possibly matches TRBD1 or TRBD2 (5 bases each). Germline CDR1 SEHNR, CDR2 FQNEAQ (reference sequence). This CDR3 is 19 amino acids long. V was pared by 3 bases and J by 4 bases, with 26 bases between. The CDR3 DNA follows: TGTGCCAGCAGCTTTGTGAGGAGGTTGATCGGGACGGGGCCAGATACGCAGTATTTT. This codes for CASSFVRRLIGTGPDTQYF.

V gene TRBV4-1 combines with J gene TRBJ1-5, with D perhaps TRBD1 (5 bases). V was cut by 3 bases and J by 4 bases, with 16 bases left in between. From germline, CDR1 is MGHRA and CDR2 YSYEKL. CDR3 length: 16 residues. DNA of the CDR3: TGCGCCAGCAGCCAGAGAGTTCAGGGTAGTAATCAGCCCCAGCATTTT. Encoded protein: CASSQRVQGSNQPQHF.

This clone was seen more than once but under ten times. The V call is TRBV25-1, the J call TRBJ2-1, with 7 bases identical to TRBD1. This CDR3 is built from 12 residues. Germline trimming cut 7 bases from V and 9 bases from J; bases unmatched to any gene: 6. The V gene's germline CDR1 is MGHDK and CDR2 SYGVNS. In nucleotides, the CDR3 is TGTGCCAGCACTACAGGGGATGGTGAGCAGTTCTTC. Its protein is CASTTGDGEQFF.

This chain links TRBV25-1 with TRBJ1-4; 8 bases are shared with TRBD1. The V segment lost 3 bases and the J segment 7 bases; nucleotides outside the gene matches: 7. In germline, CDR1 is MGHDK, CDR2 SYGVNS. The CDR3 loop spans 15 amino acids. The DNA of the CDR3 is TGTGCCAGCAGTGACCCGACAGGGGTAGTTGAAAAACTGTTTTTT. This translates into CASSDPTGVVEKLFF.

As regards this clone: The sample has other DNA sequences that encode this CDR3 too. This chain joins TRBV6-2 or TRBV6-3 and TRBJ1-1; D gene unclear. The CDR3 runs to 11 residues. Germline lookup yields CDR1 MNHEY and CDR2 SVGEGT. Trimming pared 6 bases from V and 5 bases from J, leaving 7 bases between. As DNA, the CDR3 is TGTGCCAGCAGCCTTGGGACTGAAGCTTTCTTT. It specifies CASSLGTEAFF.

The chain is built from TRBV23-1 and TRBJ1-1; no firm D call. TRBV23-1 is noted as an ORF with a role that remains uncertain. The V gene lost 0 bases and the J gene lost 0 bases, with 8 bases spanning the gap. The length of the CDR3 is 15 residues. The DNA for the CDR3 is TGCGCCAGCAGTCAATCGATGACTATGAACACTGAAGCTTTCTTT. Its translation is CASSQSMTMNTEAFF.

The rearrangement uses TRBV9 and TRBJ2-6; 8 bases are a match to TRBD1. CDR1 and CDR2 (germline): SGDLS, YYNGEE. The CDR3 contains 18 residues. Trimming at V came to 3 bases and at J to 0 bases, leaving 8 bases not matched to a gene. CDR3 nucleotides: TGTGCCAGCAGCGACGACAGGGGTCCCAACTCTGGGGCCAACGTCCTGACTTTC. Translation: CASSDDRGPNSGANVLTF.

The rearrangement uses TRBV7-2 and TRBJ1-3; D unclear. V was pared by 4 bases and J by 0 bases, with 7 bases between. The CDR3 runs 14 residues. Germline CDR1 is SGHTA and CDR2 is FQGNSA. This CDR3 is CASSSSRSGNTIYF. The CDR3 DNA reads TGTGCCAGCAGCTCCTCTCGCTCTGGAAACACCATATATTTT.

CDR3 protein: CASTRHGTEAFF. The CDR3 nucleotides are TGTGCCAGTACCCGACATGGGACTGAAGCTTTCTTT. This chain links TRBV19 with TRBJ1-1; D not resolved. This CDR3 has 12 residues. V gave up 7 bases and J gave up 5 bases, with 11 bases separating them. CDR1 LNHDA and CDR2 SQIVND come from the germline V gene (reference sequence). Complete variable domain (other parts from reference TRBV19 and TRBJ1-1): DGGITQSPKYLFRKEGQNVTLSCEQNLNHDAMYWYRQDPGQGLRLIYYSQIVNDFQKGDIAEGYSVSREKKESFPLTVTSAQKNPTAFYLCASTRHGTEAFFGQGTRLTVV.

This chain uses TRBV11-2 with TRBJ2-6; possible D gene TRBD2, 5 bases. The V gene lost 4 bases and the J gene lost 2 bases, with 21 bases spanning the gap. This CDR3 is built from 19 residues. The germline V gene has CDR1 SGHAT and CDR2 FQNNGV. The CDR3 protein is CASSSPRRRGGPGANVLTF. The CDR3 bases are TGTGCCAGCAGCTCCCCTCGGCGACGGGGTGGACCTGGGGCCAACGTCCTGACTTTC. The whole variable domain, filled in from reference TRBV11-2 and TRBJ2-6, reads EAGVAQSPRYKIIEKRQSVAFWCNPISGHATLYWYQQILGQGPKLLIQFQNNGVVDDSQLPKDRFSAERLKGVDSTLKIQPAKLEDSAVYLCASSSPRRRGGPGANVLTFGAGSRLTVL.

V gene TRBV6-2 or TRBV6-3 combines with J gene TRBJ2-7, with D unclear. The germline V gene encodes CDR1 MNHEY and CDR2 SVGEGT. CDR3 length: 13 amino acids. Trimming took off 6 bases at V and 2 bases at J, with 11 bases between the two ends. CDR3 sequence (DNA): TGTGCCAGCAGCCCACCCGGGCCCTACGAGCAGTACTTC. Residues: CASSPPGPYEQYF.

The V gene is TRBV30, the J gene TRBJ1-6; 10 nucleotides match TRBD1. The CDR3 spans 12 residues. V lost 3 bases to trimming and J lost 10 bases; unmatched junction nucleotides: 0. Germline V gene lookup returns CDR1 GTSNPN and CDR2 SVGIG (reference sequence). The CDR3 nucleotides read TGTGCCTGGAGGGGACAGGGGTCACCCCTCCACTTT. This translates into CAWRGQGSPLHF.

The CDR3 DNA reads as TGTGCCAGCAGCCAGAATCAGGCCGTCGGAAACACCATATATTTT. It is translated as CASSQNQAVGNTIYF. The V call is TRBV3-1 (or the pseudogene TRBV3-2), the J call TRBJ1-3; D remains ambiguous. Between the trimmed V and J ends, which lost 3 bases and 4 bases, there was a span of 13 bases. Per the germline V gene, CDR1 is LGHDT and CDR2 is YNNKEL (reference sequence). The CDR3 has 15 amino acids.

The V call is TRBV4-2, the J call TRBJ1-1; D unclear. The CDR3 covers 14 residues. The ends were cut back, 4 bases at V and 4 bases at J, with 13 bases in the middle. Germline V gene lookup returns CDR1 LGHNA and CDR2 YNFKEQ. CDR3 nucleotides: TGTGCCAGCAGCCTTTCGGCCCGGAGCACTGAAGCTTTCTTT. Translating gives CASSLSARSTEAFF.

This clone was observed a handful of times. This CDR3 reads CSARRRDGYTF. CDR3 nucleotides: TGCAGTGCTAGACGGAGGGATGGCTACACCTTC. The V call is TRBV20-1, the J call TRBJ1-2; D is unclear. Between the trimmed V and J ends, which lost 2 bases and 6 bases, there was a span of 7 bases. The CDR3 contains 11 residues. Germline V gene sequence: CDR1 DFQATT, CDR2 SNEGSKA (reference sequence).